This is a list of T cell receptor beta chains from one sample in a study of identical twins. TCRdb reanalysed the 5' RACE reads using MiXCR and keeps one entry per CDR3 protein. The data show about 530,000 distinct CDR3 sequences, with nearly 15% seen just once and roughly 0.42% held by the top ten. The same data also went into a second study, on yellow fever vaccine responses in identical twins.

Sequenced input: CD4+ T cells sorted from blood. These receptors all stem from a woman younger than 30 in good health. Both conserved end residues are part of each CDR3. A D gene is named only where the DNA matches it firmly. Size is omitted from some rows. Given values are once, few, many or a class for expanded clones.

>TRBJ2-2|few|-|TRBV20-1
TGCAGTGCTAGAGATGCCGGCCTGGCGAACACCGGGGAGCTGTTTTTT
CSARDAGLANTGELFF
>TRBJ2-1|-|TRBD2|TRBV14
TGTGCCAGCAGCCAAGATTGGGGGAGGGCCCTATACAATGAGCAGTTCTTC
CASSQDWGRALYNEQFF
>TRBJ1-4|-|-|TRBV5-1
TGCGCCAGCAGCTTGAAGGGGTCTAATGAAAAACTGTTTTTT
CASSLKGSNEKLFF
>TRBJ2-7|-|TRBD2|TRBV5-5
TGTGCCAGCAGCCCGTCAAGCGGACTAGCTTTCACCTACGAGCAGTACTTC
CASSPSSGLAFTYEQYF
>TRBJ1-2|many|-|TRBV12-3/TRBV12-4
TGTGCCAGCAGTTTAATCGGCCCCGGCTACACCTTC
CASSLIGPGYTF
>TRBJ1-1|-|-|TRBV11-2
TGTGCCAGCAGCCCACAGGTGGGCTCTGAAGCTTTCTTT
CASSPQVGSEAFF
>TRBJ2-1|-|TRBD1|TRBV20-1
TGCAGTGCTGCGGACAGGACCTACAATGAGCAGTTCTTC
CSAADRTYNEQFF
>TRBJ2-1|few|-|TRBV7-2
TGTGCCAGCAGCATTACGGACCTCCAGGGCTACAATGAGCAGTTCTTC
CASSITDLQGYNEQFF
>TRBJ1-1|few|-|TRBV25-1
TGTGCCAGCAGTGAAGGACGGGGAAACACTGAAGCTTTCTTT
CASSEGRGNTEAFF
>TRBJ1-1|-|TRBD1|TRBV29-1
TGCAGCGCACAGGGGTCGGGCACTGAAGCTTTCTTT
CSAQGSGTEAFF
>TRBJ1-5|many|-|TRBV3-1
TGTGCCAGCAGTCGTGGAGGGGGTCATCAGCCCCAGCATTTT
CASSRGGGHQPQHF
>TRBJ1-2|-|-|TRBV5-1
TGCGCCAGCAGCTTGGATACCTCCGCCTATGGCTACACCTTC
CASSLDTSAYGYTF
>TRBJ2-3|-|-|TRBV4-1
TGCGCCAGCAGAAATGTCGTAAACAAGACAGATACGCAGTATTTT
CASRNVVNKTDTQYF
>TRBJ2-1|-|-|TRBV9
TGTGCCAGCAGCCCCCGGGACCCGATCCAGTTCTTC
CASSPRDPIQFF
>TRBJ2-5|-|TRBD1|TRBV13
TGTGCCAGCAGCTTAGAGGCCTTGGGACAGGGGAAAGAAGAGACCCAGTACTTC
CASSLEALGQGKEETQYF
>TRBJ1-3|few|-|TRBV15
TGTGCCACCAGCAGAGATACGGGACGGCAAAACACCATATATTTT
CATSRDTGRQNTIYF
>TRBJ2-5|-|-|TRBV28
TGTGCCAGCAGTTTATGGGTTCGGAGGGGCAGGGAGACCCAGTACTTC
CASSLWVRRGRETQYF
>TRBJ1-3|few|-|TRBV5-6
TGTGCCAGCAGCGTAGACAGATTCTCTGGAAACACCATATATTTT
CASSVDRFSGNTIYF
>TRBJ2-3|-|TRBD2|TRBV29-1
TGCAGCGTAGTAGCGGGAACTAGCACAGATACGCAGTATTTT
CSVVAGTSTDTQYF
>TRBJ1-1|-|-|TRBV2
TGTGCCAGCAGTGAGCTACAGGTTGACACTGAAGCTTTCTTT
CASSELQVDTEAFF
>TRBJ2-5|-|-|TRBV3-1
TGTGCCAGCTTCGGGCCAAATCCATTCCAAGAGACCCAGTACTTC
CASFGPNPFQETQYF
>TRBJ2-3|few|TRBD2|TRBV5-1
TGCGCCAGCAGCTCACGACTAGCGGGACCCGCAGATACGCAGTATTTT
CASSSRLAGPADTQYF
>TRBJ1-4|few|-|TRBV4-1
TGCGCCAGCAGCCGGCGGGAGCGGGGGGAAAATGAAAAACTGTTTTTT
CASSRRERGENEKLFF
>TRBJ2-1|few|TRBD2|TRBV20-1
TGCAGTGCCCAGGAAGGGACTAGCGGGAGGGGTGAGCAGTTCTTC
CSAQEGTSGRGEQFF
>TRBJ2-1|-|-|TRBV20-1
TGCAGTGCAGAGGGGGGTACCTACAATGAGCAGTTCTTC
CSAEGGTYNEQFF
>TRBJ2-1|few|-|TRBV11-2
TGTGCCAGCAGCTCCAGGAGGGGGGGGGACAATGAGCAGTTCTTC
CASSSRRGGDNEQFF
>TRBJ2-1|-|-|TRBV5-1
TGCGCCAGCAGCTTGTATGCCAGGGGTGAAGGACCATCTATGTTGAGCTCCTACAATGAGCAGTTCTTC
CASSLYARGEGPSMLSSYNEQFF
>TRBJ1-1|few|-|TRBV7-9
TGTGCCAGCAGCTTAGATTGGGGGGCTAGGAACACTGAAGCTTTCTTT
CASSLDWGARNTEAFF
>TRBJ2-3|few|TRBD2|TRBV27
TGTGCCAGCAGTAGCCCAAGGACTAGCGGGAGGGGTAGAGATACGCAGTATTTT
CASSSPRTSGRGRDTQYF
>TRBJ2-1|few|TRBD2|TRBV20-1
TGCAGTGCTACCTTAGCGGGAGCGGGTTACAATGAGCAGTTCTTC
CSATLAGAGYNEQFF
>TRBJ1-6|few|-|TRBV5-1
TGCGCCAGCAGCTACGAGCGGGGTGGAAGGAATTCACCCCTCCACTTT
CASSYERGGRNSPLHF
>TRBJ1-2|-|TRBD1|TRBV7-9
TGTGCCAGCAGCTTATCCGGGACAGCCTATGGCTACACCTTC
CASSLSGTAYGYTF
>TRBJ2-3|-|-|TRBV6-5
TGTGCCAGCAGTTACTCGCGGGCAGCCGGCACAGATACGCAGTATTTT
CASSYSRAAGTDTQYF
>TRBJ1-4|-|-|TRBV29-1
TGCAGCGTTGCAAAAGTAGGGGAAAAACTGTTTTTT
CSVAKVGEKLFF
>TRBJ2-3|few|TRBD2|TRBV15
TGTGCCACCAGCAGCACGGGACTAGCGGGGAAAGATACGCAGTATTTT
CATSSTGLAGKDTQYF
>TRBJ2-5|-|TRBD2|TRBV28
TGTGCCAGCAGTTCTTGGACTAGCGGGAGTTCAAGGGAGACCCAGTACTTC
CASSSWTSGSSRETQYF
>TRBJ2-5|few|TRBD2|TRBV3-1
TGTGCCAGCAGCCAAATGACTAGCGGAGAGACCCAGTACTTC
CASSQMTSGETQYF
>TRBJ2-7|-|-|TRBV10-3
TGTGCCATCAGTCAGGGAAACTACGAGCAGTACTTC
CAISQGNYEQYF
>TRBJ1-3|-|-|TRBV9
TGTGCCAGCAGCGTAGCTTCTGGACACTCTGGAAACACCATATATTTT
CASSVASGHSGNTIYF
>TRBJ2-2|few|TRBD2|TRBV10-2
TGCGCCAGCAGCGGACTAGTAACCGGGGAGCTGTTTTTT
CASSGLVTGELFF
>TRBJ1-2|many|TRBD1|TRBV2
TGTGCCAGCACCGGACAGGTTTCCGATGGCTACACCTTC
CASTGQVSDGYTF
>TRBJ2-1|-|TRBD2|TRBV4-1
TGCGCCAGCAGCCAAGTGCTAGCGGGAGGGCCTCTTAACGGCAATGAGCAGTTCTTC
CASSQVLAGGPLNGNEQFF
>TRBJ1-1|few|-|TRBV20-1
TGCAGTGCCCCGGGGGGGGTAAATGAAGCTTTCTTT
CSAPGGVNEAFF